One sample yielded the 30 T cell receptor beta chains listed below, sequenced in a study of PD-L1 blockade in urothelial cancer. The table came from immunoSEQ multiplex PCR; TCRdb's copy has only in-frame clones and leaves some out. The sample carries around 26,000 clones, around nine tenths recorded once. The input for sequencing was PBMCs, taken around atezolizumab (anti-PD-L1) treatment. The receptors derive from a man aged 55 to 70 with urothelial cancer.

This chain connects TRBV19 to TRBJ1-2, with 8 bases matching TRBD1. Germline CDR1 and CDR2: LNHDA and SQIVND (reference sequence). Unmatched junction bases numbered 6, after V lost 3 bases and J lost 3 bases. The CDR3 sequence is 15 residues long. CDR3 nucleotide sequence: TGTGCCAGTAGTATGGGAGCAGGGGGCTACTATGGCTACACCTTC. Translating it yields CASSMGAGGYYGYTF.

This clone was seen only a few times. The chain joins TRBV19 to TRBJ1-6, with D unresolved. This CDR3 has 11 amino acids. Trimming removed 4 bases from V and 12 bases from J, with 7 bases in between. Germline CDR1 is LNHDA and CDR2 is SQIVND (reference sequence). Written as DNA, the CDR3 is TGTGCCAGTAGTAACGGTTTACCCCTCCACTTT. Its protein product is CASSNGLPLHF.

V and J are TRBV9 and TRBJ2-6; 8 positions agree with TRBD1. V was pared by 4 bases and J by 1 base, with 4 bases of the junction left unmatched. Germline CDR1 and CDR2: SGDLS and YYNGEE. The CDR3 totals 16 residues. Written as DNA, the CDR3 is TGTGCCAGCAGCCCACGGACAGGGTCTGGGGCCAACGTCCTGACTTTC. It is translated as CASSPRTGSGANVLTF.

V is TRBV28 and J is TRBJ2-7, with 10 bases aligning to TRBD2. The CDR3 consists of 16 residues. J was trimmed by 5 bases and V by 5 bases; bases with no gene match: 12. Germline CDR1 is MDHEN and CDR2 is SYDVKM. The CDR3 bases are TGTGCCAGCAGTCCCTCGGGACTAGCGCGTCTCCACGAGCAGTACTTC. It encodes CASSPSGLARLHEQYF.

The chain combines TRBV6-1 with TRBJ2-2; TRBD1 is a possible D gene (6 bases). Germline CDR1 reads MNHNS; CDR2 reads SASEGT. Deletions cut 6 bases from V and 6 bases from J, with 17 bases between. This CDR3 is built from 15 residues. The chain's CDR3 is CASSLPQTGAGELFF. CDR3 coding DNA: TGTGCCAGCAGCCTACCTCAGACAGGCGCCGGGGAGCTGTTTTTT.

In DNA, the CDR3 is TGTGCCAGCAGCTTAGGTGGTAGTAGAAATCAGCCCCAGCATTTT. The encoded protein is CASSLGGSRNQPQHF. The chain has TRBV7-6 and TRBJ1-5, with no clear D. The CDR3 loop spans 15 amino acids. The germline V gene encodes CDR1 SGHVS and CDR2 FNYEAQ. The ends were cut back, 1 base at V and 4 bases at J, with 11 bases in the middle.

This chain uses TRBV2 with TRBJ1-1, with D perhaps TRBD1 (6 bases). This CDR3 has 15 amino acids. Per germline, CDR1 SNHLY and CDR2 FYNNEI. V was pared by 5 bases and J by 3 bases, with 16 bases between. CDR3 bases: TGTGCCAGCAGTCCGGGACACTCGTCCGACACTGAAGCTTTCTTT. Protein product: CASSPGHSSDTEAFF.

This clone turned up a few times. The V gene is TRBV5-6, the J gene TRBJ1-4, with TRBD1 identical over 9 bases. V was clipped by 4 bases and J by 7 bases; unmatched bases: 5. From germline, CDR1 is SGHDT and CDR2 YYEEEE. CDR3 length: 14 amino acids. In nucleotides, the CDR3 is TGTGCCAGCAGCCGGACAGGGGTGCGTGAAAAACTGTTTTTT. This codes for CASSRTGVREKLFF.

The chain couples TRBV19 to TRBJ2-2; 8 bases align to TRBD1. The junction had 8 bases not matched to a gene; V was cut back by 6 bases and J by 5 bases. CDR1 LNHDA and CDR2 SQIVND come from the germline V gene (reference sequence). The CDR3 is 15 residues long. The CDR3 protein is CASSQGAAWTGELFF. As DNA, the CDR3 is TGTGCCAGTAGCCAGGGGGCAGCATGGACCGGGGAGCTGTTTTTT.

J is TRBJ1-1 and V is TRBV7-6; D not resolved. Trimming pared 4 bases from V and 1 base from J, leaving 13 bases between. The germline V gene encodes CDR1 SGHVS and CDR2 FNYEAQ. The CDR3 sequence is 15 residues long. In DNA, the CDR3 is TGTGCCAGCAGCTCCCAGACGGGAAAGAACACTGAAGCTTTCTTT. It yields the protein CASSSQTGKNTEAFF.

The chain employs TRBV29-1 and TRBJ2-2, with D uncertain. The CDR3 sequence is 11 residues long. Germline CDR1 SQVTM, CDR2 ANQGSEA. V was cut by 4 bases and J by 7 bases, with 7 bases left in between. In DNA form, the CDR3 reads TGCAGCGTTGGTGGGCTCGGGGAGCTGTTTTTT. This codes for CSVGGLGELFF.

The chain joins TRBV6-1 to TRBJ1-5; 7 nucleotides agree with TRBD1. V was pared by 7 bases and J by 5 bases, with 11 bases of the junction left unmatched. CDR3 length: 15 amino acids. Germline V gene lookup returns CDR1 MNHNS and CDR2 SASEGT. The CDR3 reads CASTPQGGAYQPQHF. As DNA, the CDR3 is TGTGCCAGCACGCCCCAGGGGGGAGCCTATCAGCCCCAGCATTTT.

V is TRBV9 and J is TRBJ2-7; 11 bases line up with TRBD2. Germline V gene lookup returns CDR1 SGDLS and CDR2 YYNGEE. V was clipped by 3 bases and J by 0 bases; unmatched bases: 2. This CDR3 has 15 residues. In nucleotides, the CDR3 is TGTGCCAGCAGCGGGACTAGCGGGCTCTCCTACGAGCAGTACTTC. This sequence encodes CASSGTSGLSYEQYF.

This chain links TRBV5-4 with TRBJ2-7; 12 positions agree with TRBD2. After removal of 1 base from V and 2 bases from J, the junction contained 4 bases not matched to a gene. CDR1 is SGHNT, CDR2 YYREEE, per germline (reference sequence). The length of the CDR3 is 16 residues. CDR3 in amino acids: CASSLPPSGRAYEQYF. The CDR3 bases are TGTGCCAGCAGCTTGCCGCCTAGCGGGAGGGCCTACGAGCAGTACTTC. The variable domain in full, completed from reference TRBV5-4 and TRBJ2-7, reads ETGVTQSPTHLIKTRGQQVTLRCSSQSGHNTVSWYQQALGQGPQFIFQYYREEENGRGNFPPRFSGLQFPNYSSELNVNALELDDSALYLCASSLPPSGRAYEQYFGPGTRLTVT.

The V gene is TRBV5-1, the J gene TRBJ2-2; no reliable D call. This CDR3 has 13 residues. Germline CDR1 is SGHRS and CDR2 is YFSETQ. The V end lost 1 base, the J end lost 5 bases, and 6 bases lay between the germline ends. CDR3 region: CASSLPYTGELFF. In nucleotides, the CDR3 is TGCGCCAGCAGCTTGCCTTATACCGGGGAGCTGTTTTTT.

This clone has only one observation. The chain is built from TRBV27 and TRBJ2-1, with 12 nucleotides matching TRBD2. The V gene's germline CDR1 is MNHEY and CDR2 SMNVEV (reference sequence). The CDR3 runs 15 residues. Trimming removed 4 bases from V and 7 bases from J; junction bases left unmatched: 5. CDR3 amino acids: CASSSWTSGINEQFF. The CDR3 nucleotides are TGTGCCAGCAGTTCCTGGACTAGCGGGATAAATGAGCAGTTCTTC.

This clone was seen more than once but under ten times. V and J are TRBV2 and TRBJ1-4, with unresolved D. The CDR3 consists of 16 residues. V shed 5 bases and J shed 1 base, with 14 bases lying between them. Looked up from germline, CDR1 is SNHLY and CDR2 is FYNNEI. DNA for the CDR3: TGTGCCAGCAGTTCAACCGGGCGGGTAACTAATGAAAAACTGTTTTTT. Residues: CASSSTGRVTNEKLFF.

This clone has a single count. This rearrangement joins TRBV9 to TRBJ2-2; 8 bases line up with TRBD2. Germline assignment: CDR1 SGDLS and CDR2 YYNGEE. V shed 4 bases, J shed 1 base, and the junction held 3 bases outside the gene matches. CDR3 length equals 15 residues. The CDR3 DNA reads as TGTGCCAGCAGCCCAGGGACTAGGAACACCGGGGAGCTGTTTTTT. It translates to CASSPGTRNTGELFF.

This chain uses TRBV5-4 with TRBJ2-1; 7 bases align to TRBD2. The germline V gene encodes CDR1 SGHNT and CDR2 YYREEE (reference sequence). J was trimmed by 4 bases and V by 4 bases; bases with no gene match: 14. The CDR3 has 17 residues. The CDR3: CASSPRGGRAVYNEQFF. In nucleotides, the CDR3 is TGTGCCAGCAGCCCGCGAGGAGGGAGGGCCGTATACAATGAGCAGTTCTTC.

The J gene is TRBJ2-1, the V gene TRBV7-9; D gene ambiguous. There are 17 residues in the CDR3. The V gene's germline CDR1 is SEHNR and CDR2 FQNEAQ (reference sequence). The V end lost 4 bases, the J end lost 0 bases, and 16 bases lay between the germline ends. The CDR3, as DNA: TGTGCCAGCAGCTCCCCAGGAATTATCAGCTCCTACAATGAGCAGTTCTTC. Translating gives CASSSPGIISSYNEQFF.

The chain links TRBV5-1 to TRBJ2-2, with 10 positions matching TRBD2. V was clipped by 1 base and J by 1 base; unmatched bases: 1. The CDR3 runs 16 residues. CDR1 and CDR2 from the germline V gene are SGHRS and YFSETQ. CDR3 nucleotide sequence: TGCGCCAGCAGCTTGATAGCGGGGGGGAACACCGGGGAGCTGTTTTTT. Translation gives CASSLIAGGNTGELFF.

The V call is TRBV7-9, the J call TRBJ2-7; the D gene is possibly TRBD1 (5 bases). The CDR3 totals 17 residues. Trimming cost V 5 bases and J 0 bases, with 20 bases left between them. Germline-derived CDR1 and CDR2 are SEHNR and FQNEAQ (reference sequence). The CDR3 region is CASSPASGDSRSYEQYF. The CDR3, as DNA: TGTGCCAGCAGCCCTGCTAGTGGCGACAGCCGCTCCTACGAGCAGTACTTC.

The chain links TRBV29-1 to TRBJ2-3; the match to TRBD1 covers 7 bases. The CDR3 runs to 14 residues. V shed 4 bases and J 6 bases; nucleotides not matched to a gene: 10. Germline-derived CDR1 and CDR2 are SQVTM and ANQGSEA. The CDR3: CSVVGTEGADTQYF. For the CDR3, the DNA is TGCAGCGTTGTCGGGACAGAAGGCGCCGATACGCAGTATTTT.

This clone appeared a few times. The gene calls are TRBV14 and TRBJ1-2; D gene unclear. This CDR3 region has 13 residues. With 0 bases removed from V and 6 bases from J, the gap between germline ends came to 8 bases. The germline CDR1 and CDR2 sequences are SGHDN and FVKESK. In nucleotides, the CDR3 is TGTGCCAGCAGCCAAGATTATAGCCATGGCTACACCTTC. Translating it yields CASSQDYSHGYTF. The entire variable domain, with the rest obtained from reference TRBV14 and TRBJ1-2, is as follows: EAGVTQFPSHSVIEKGQTVTLRCDPISGHDNLYWYRRVMGKEIKFLLHFVKESKQDESGMPNNRFLAERTGGTYSTLKVQPAELEDSGVYFCASSQDYSHGYTFGSGTRLTVV.

The rearrangement uses TRBV9 and TRBJ2-3; 9 bases agree with TRBD2. The germline V gene encodes CDR1 SGDLS and CDR2 YYNGEE. The V gene end was trimmed by 0 bases and the J gene end by 4 bases; junction bases not matched to a gene: 9. The CDR3 totals 17 residues. CDR3 amino acids: CASSVGAGGFVPDTQYF. CDR3 nucleotide sequence: TGTGCCAGCAGCGTAGGTGCGGGAGGGTTTGTCCCAGATACGCAGTATTTT.

The J gene is TRBJ1-1, the V gene TRBV4-3, with 9 nucleotides matching TRBD1. CDR1 is LGHNA, CDR2 YSLEER, per germline. The length of the CDR3 is 15 residues. With 3 bases clipped from V and 5 bases from J, the junction kept 7 bases outside the gene matches. DNA of the CDR3: TGCGCCAGCAGCCAGCTTACAGGGGGCGGAACTGAAGCTTTCTTT. As protein: CASSQLTGGGTEAFF.

This chain uses TRBV28 with TRBJ2-7, with 9 bases lining up with TRBD1. Germline CDR1 is MDHEN and CDR2 is SYDVKM. The length of the CDR3 is 14 residues. Germline trimming cut 4 bases from V and 7 bases from J; bases unmatched to any gene: 8. In DNA form, the CDR3 reads TGTGCCAGCAGTTCGACCGGGACAGGGAAAGAGCAGTACTTC. Translated, it gives CASSSTGTGKEQYF.

This clone was recorded once. J is TRBJ1-5 and V is TRBV18; the match to TRBD1 covers 7 bases. Losses at the gene ends were 6 bases for V and 1 base for J; bases not matched to a gene: 6. The CDR3 has 15 amino acids. Germline lookup yields CDR1 KGHSH and CDR2 LQKENI. The CDR3 DNA is TGTGCCAGCTCGAGGCAGGGACAGAGCAATCAGCCCCAGCATTTT. This translates into CASSRQGQSNQPQHF.

The rearrangement uses TRBV27 and TRBJ1-2; perhaps TRBD1 as D (5 bases). The germline CDR1 and CDR2 sequences are MNHEY and SMNVEV (reference sequence). This CDR3 has 15 residues. Trimming removed 2 bases from V and 4 bases from J, with 14 bases in between. CDR3 in DNA: TGTGCCAGCAGTTTAAAGGGGAGGGGATCCTATGGCTACACCTTC. Protein product: CASSLKGRGSYGYTF.

This clone was recorded a few times. The rearrangement links TRBV27 to TRBJ1-2; 7 bases align to TRBD1. Losses at the gene ends were 2 bases for V and 6 bases for J; bases not matched to a gene: 6. The CDR3 extends over 14 amino acids. Germline lookup yields CDR1 MNHEY and CDR2 SMNVEV (reference sequence). The CDR3 loop is CASSLATGFDGYTF. DNA of the CDR3: TGTGCCAGCAGTTTAGCGACAGGGTTCGATGGCTACACCTTC.